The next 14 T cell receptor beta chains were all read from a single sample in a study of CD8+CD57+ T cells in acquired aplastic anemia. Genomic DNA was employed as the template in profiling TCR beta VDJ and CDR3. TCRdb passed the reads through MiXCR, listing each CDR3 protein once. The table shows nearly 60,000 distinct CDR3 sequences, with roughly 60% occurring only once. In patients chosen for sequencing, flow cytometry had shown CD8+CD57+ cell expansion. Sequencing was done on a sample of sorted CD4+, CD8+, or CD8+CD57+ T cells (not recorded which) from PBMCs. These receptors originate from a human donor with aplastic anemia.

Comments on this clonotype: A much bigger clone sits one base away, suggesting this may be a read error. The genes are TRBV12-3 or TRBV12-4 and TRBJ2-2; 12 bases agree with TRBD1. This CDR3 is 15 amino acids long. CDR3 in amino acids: CASRGTGGDHGGLFF. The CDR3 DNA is TGTGCCAGCAGGGGGACAGGGGGCGACCACGGGGGGCTGTTTTTT.

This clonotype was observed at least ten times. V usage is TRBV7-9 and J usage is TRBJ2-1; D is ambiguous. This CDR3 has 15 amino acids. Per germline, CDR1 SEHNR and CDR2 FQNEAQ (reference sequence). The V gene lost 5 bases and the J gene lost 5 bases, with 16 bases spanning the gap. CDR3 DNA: TGTGCCAGCAGCCCCACCCGGCTAGGTAACAATGAGCAGTTCTTC. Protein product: CASSPTRLGNNEQFF.

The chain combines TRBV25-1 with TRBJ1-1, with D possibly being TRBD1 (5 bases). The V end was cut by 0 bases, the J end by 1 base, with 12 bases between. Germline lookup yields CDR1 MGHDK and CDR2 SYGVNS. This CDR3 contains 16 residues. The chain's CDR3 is CASSEYSVGPNTEAFF. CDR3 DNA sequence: TGTGCCAGCAGTGAATATTCCGTGGGACCGAACACTGAAGCTTTCTTT.

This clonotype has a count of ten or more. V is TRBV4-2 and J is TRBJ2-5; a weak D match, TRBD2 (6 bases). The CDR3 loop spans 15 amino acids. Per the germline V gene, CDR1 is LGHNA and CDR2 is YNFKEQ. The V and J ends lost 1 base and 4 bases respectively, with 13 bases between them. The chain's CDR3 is CASSQVEGTGETQYF. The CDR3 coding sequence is TGTGCCAGCAGCCAAGTGGAGGGGACGGGAGAGACCCAGTACTTC.

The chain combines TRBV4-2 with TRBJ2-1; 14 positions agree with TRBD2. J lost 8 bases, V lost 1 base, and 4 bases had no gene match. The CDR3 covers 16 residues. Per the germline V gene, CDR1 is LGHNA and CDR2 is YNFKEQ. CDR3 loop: CASSQGLAGGLDEQFF. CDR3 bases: TGTGCCAGCAGCCAAGGACTAGCGGGGGGGCTAGATGAGCAGTTCTTC.

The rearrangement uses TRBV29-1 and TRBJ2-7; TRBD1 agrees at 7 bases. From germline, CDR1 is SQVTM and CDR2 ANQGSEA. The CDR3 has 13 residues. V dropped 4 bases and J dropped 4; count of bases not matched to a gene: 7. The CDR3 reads CSVGDRQGYEQYF. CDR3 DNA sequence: TGCAGCGTTGGCGATAGACAGGGATACGAGCAGTACTTC.

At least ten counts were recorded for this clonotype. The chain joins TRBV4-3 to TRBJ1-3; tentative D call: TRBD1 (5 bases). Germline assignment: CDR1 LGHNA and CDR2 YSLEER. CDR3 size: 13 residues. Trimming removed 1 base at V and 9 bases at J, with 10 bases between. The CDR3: CASSQGARGTIYF. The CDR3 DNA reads TGCGCCAGCAGCCAAGGGGCGAGGGGCACCATATATTTT.

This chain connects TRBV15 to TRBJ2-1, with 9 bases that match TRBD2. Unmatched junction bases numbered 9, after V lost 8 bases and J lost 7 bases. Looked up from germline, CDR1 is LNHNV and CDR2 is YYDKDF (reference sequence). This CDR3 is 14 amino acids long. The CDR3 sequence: CATSTGTSLNEQFF. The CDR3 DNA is TGTGCCACCTCGACAGGGACTAGCTTAAATGAGCAGTTCTTC.

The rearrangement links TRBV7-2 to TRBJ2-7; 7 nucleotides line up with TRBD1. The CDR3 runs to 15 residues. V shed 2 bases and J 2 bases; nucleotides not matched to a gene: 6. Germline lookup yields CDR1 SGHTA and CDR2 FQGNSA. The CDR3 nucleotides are TGTGCCAGCAGCTTATCCTGGGACAGAACCTACGAGCAGTACTTC. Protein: CASSLSWDRTYEQYF.

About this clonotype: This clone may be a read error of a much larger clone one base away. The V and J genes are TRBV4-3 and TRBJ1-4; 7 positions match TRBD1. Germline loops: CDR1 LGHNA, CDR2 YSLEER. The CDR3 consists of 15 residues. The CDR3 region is CASSQDRTGGEKLSF. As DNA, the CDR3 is TGCGCCAGCAGCCAAGATAGGACAGGCGGTGAAAAACTGTCTTTT.

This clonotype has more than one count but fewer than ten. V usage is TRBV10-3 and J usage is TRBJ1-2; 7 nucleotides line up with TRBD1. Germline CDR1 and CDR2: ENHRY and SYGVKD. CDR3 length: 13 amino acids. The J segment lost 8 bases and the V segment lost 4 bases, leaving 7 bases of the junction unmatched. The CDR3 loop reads CAISVTGVEGYTF. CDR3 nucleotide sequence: TGTGCCATCAGTGTCACAGGGGTCGAAGGCTACACCTTC.

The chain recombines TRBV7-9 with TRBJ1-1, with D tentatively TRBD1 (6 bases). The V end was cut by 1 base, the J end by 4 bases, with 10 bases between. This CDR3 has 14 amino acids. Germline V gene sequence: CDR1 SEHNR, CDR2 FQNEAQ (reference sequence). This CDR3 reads CASSLVVGGTEAFF. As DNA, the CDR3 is TGTGCCAGCAGCTTAGTAGTAGGGGGCACTGAAGCTTTCTTT.

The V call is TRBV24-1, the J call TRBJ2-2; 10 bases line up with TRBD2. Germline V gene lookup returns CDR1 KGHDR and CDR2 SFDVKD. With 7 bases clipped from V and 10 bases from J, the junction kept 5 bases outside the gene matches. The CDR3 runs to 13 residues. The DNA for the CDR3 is TGTGCCACCAGCACTAGCGGGAAGGCGGAGCTGTTTTTT. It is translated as CATSTSGKAELFF.

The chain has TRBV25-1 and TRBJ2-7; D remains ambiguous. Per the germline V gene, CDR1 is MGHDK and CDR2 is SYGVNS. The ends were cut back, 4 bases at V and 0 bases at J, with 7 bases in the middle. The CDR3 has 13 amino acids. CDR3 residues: CASSAADSYEQYF. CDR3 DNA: TGTGCCAGCAGTGCCGCCGACTCCTACGAGCAGTACTTC.